The clone carrying this T cell receptor beta chain occurred a few times. The antigen is undetermined. The source of the sample is a study of T cells after yellow fever vaccination. Germline V gene data show CDR1 as DFQATT and CDR2 as SNEGSKA (reference sequence). The CDR3 extends over 11 amino acids. With 4 bases removed from V and 5 bases from J, the gap between germline ends came to 7 bases. They built TCR cDNA with 5'RACE template switching, a step that put in a universal primer site and UMIs. MiXCR, applied by TCRdb to the 5' RACE reads, yields one record per CDR3 protein. Of 350,000 or so distinct CDR3 sequences listed, 7% to 9% are singletons. Study-level findings and limits: FACS-sorted repertoires could contain abundant clonotypes contaminating from the bulk population.

This clonotype was obtained from a man younger than 30 who received the YFV17D yellow fever vaccine. The chain is built from TRBV20-1 and TRBJ2-3; possibly TRBD1 or TRBD2 for D (5 bases each). The sequencing here drew on PBMCs, taken around 45 days after the first yellow fever vaccination. The CDR3 region has the DNA TGCAGTGCTACGAGGGGAGATACGCAGTATTTT. The encoded protein is CSATRGDTQYF.